This TCR beta chain was retrieved from a study of OX40 agonist ivuxolimab in advanced cancers. Study information: Dose-escalation subjects each had hepatocellular carcinoma, melanoma, renal cell or head and neck cancer.

Germline values: CDR1 SGHDT, CDR2 YYEEEE. The CDR3 is 17 residues long. V shed 4 bases and J shed 9 bases, with 26 bases lying between them. Overall study findings and caveats: More expanded clones were seen, on average, in CD8+ T cells than in CD4+. Low normalized T-cell clonal expansion was additionally recorded for some nonresponders.

Clones were sequenced by immunoSEQ multiplex PCR, and TCRdb holds only the in-frame ones, with some missing. The sample gives 55,000 to 65,000 clones, roughly nine tenths of which show up once; roughly 20% is in the top ten. Remarks on this clone: Its antigen is as yet unknown.

The source of this sequence is an adult with an advanced solid tumor such as melanoma, head and neck, liver or kidney cancer. The specimen was CD4+ or CD8+ T cells sorted from blood, collected in a trial of the OX40 agonist ivuxolimab. The chain is built from TRBV5-6 and TRBJ2-1, with D perhaps TRBD2 (5 bases). For the CDR3, the DNA is TGTGCCAGCAGCCCCCGGAGTCTCGGGATAAATGTTCTTGAGCAGTTCTTC. Protein product: CASSPRSLGINVLEQFF.